These T cell receptor beta chains were read from a single sample in a study of patients and donors after allogeneic stem cell transplantation. TCRdb recomputed calls from the RT-PCR reads with MiXCR, one row per CDR3 protein. The table includes approximately 430,000 distinct CDR3 sequences, 16% detected once. Sequencing used blood, either unsorted or a sorted T cell fraction (not recorded which). Receptors originate from a human donor who was either an allogeneic HSCT recipient or a stem cell or donor lymphocyte infusion donor (not recorded which). It is not recorded whose cells these are; they may come from a transplant donor. CDR3s include the opening cysteine and the closing phenylalanine or tryptophan. Each record gives: J gene, D gene, clone size, V gene, CDR3 DNA, CDR3 protein. The D gene is left open where the match is weak. The size of a clone is reported for some rows only, either as once, few or many, or as a class for expanded clones.

TRBJ1-1	.	many	TRBV20-1	TGCAGTGCTAGGAAGGGTAACACTGTTGAAGCTTTCTTT	CSARKGNTVEAFF
TRBJ2-3	TRBD2	.	TRBV6-4	TGTGCCAGCAGTCCCATAGCGGGGGACCTCACAGATACGCAGTATTTT	CASSPIAGDLTDTQYF
TRBJ2-1	TRBD2	few	TRBV20-1	TGCAGTGCTAGCCCCTTTAGCGGGGGGAAAGATGAGCAGTTCTTC	CSASPFSGGKDEQFF
TRBJ2-7	TRBD1	.	TRBV6-1	TGTGCCAGCAGGATAACCGGGACAGGGGGCTACGAGCAGTACTTC	CASRITGTGGYEQYF
TRBJ1-2	.	few	TRBV6-5	TGTGCCAGCAGTCGGACCCGGACGGGCTACACCTTC	CASSRTRTGYTF
TRBJ2-7	.	.	TRBV5-5	TGTGCCAGCAGCTTGCTCGGTACCTACGAGCAGTACTTC	CASSLLGTYEQYF
TRBJ2-7	TRBD2	few	TRBV29-1	TGCAGCGTTGTGACAAGCGGGAGGAGGTACGAGCAGTACTTC	CSVVTSGRRYEQYF
TRBJ2-3	TRBD2	.	TRBV5-1	TGCGCCAGCAGCTTGGTGCGGGAGCTCACAGATACGCAGTATTTT	CASSLVRELTDTQYF
TRBJ2-1	.	.	TRBV7-3	TGTGCCAGCAGCGAAGGGAGCAATGAGCAGTTCTTC	CASSEGSNEQFF
TRBJ1-4	.	few	TRBV25-1	TGTGCCAGCAGCCCCTCAAAGGGTCGAGAAAAACTGTTTTTT	CASSPSKGREKLFF
TRBJ2-1	TRBD2	few	TRBV5-1	TGCGCCAGCAGCTTGGGGCCTAGCGGGAGCTATGAGCAGTTCTTC	CASSLGPSGSYEQFF
TRBJ2-7	.	.	TRBV27	TGTGCCAGCAGCGGACTAAGGAGCTCCTACGAGCAGTACTTC	CASSGLRSSYEQYF
TRBJ1-2	.	few	TRBV24-1	TGTGCCACCTGGGCACGGGATCATGGCTACACCTTC	CATWARDHGYTF
TRBJ1-4	TRBD1	.	TRBV7-8	TGTGCCAGCAGCATTCCGCGACAGGGGGTTTATGAAAAACTGTTTTTT	CASSIPRQGVYEKLFF
TRBJ2-7	.	many	TRBV24-1	TGTGCCACCAGTGATCCTCGGGACCGAACCTACGAGCAGTACTTC	CATSDPRDRTYEQYF
TRBJ1-2	TRBD1	.	TRBV10-3	TGTGCCATCAGTGAGGGACAGGGGGCTTATGGCTACACCTTC	CAISEGQGAYGYTF
TRBJ1-3	.	.	TRBV9	TGTGCCAGCAGCTTACAGGGTCTGGGAAACACCATATATTTT	CASSLQGLGNTIYF
TRBJ1-3	TRBD1	.	TRBV30	TGTGCCTGGAGTGATGGGACAGGGGGGAGTGGAAACACCATATATTTT	CAWSDGTGGSGNTIYF
TRBJ2-7	.	.	TRBV11-1	TGTGCCAGCAGCTCAACTAGTAGCTTTCGAGGTAACGGAACCTACGAGCAGTACTTC	CASSSTSSFRGNGTYEQYF
TRBJ1-1	TRBD1	many	TRBV5-1	TGCGCCAGCAGCACGGGACAGCTGAACACTGAAGCTTTCTTT	CASSTGQLNTEAFF
TRBJ2-3	TRBD2	.	TRBV20-1	TGCAGTGCTAGAGTTTTTACTAGCGGAAAAACAGATACGCAGTATTTT	CSARVFTSGKTDTQYF
TRBJ1-2	.	many	TRBV5-1	TGCGCCAGCAGCTTGGCTGGACAGAACTATGGCTACACCTTC	CASSLAGQNYGYTF
TRBJ2-1	TRBD2	many	TRBV19	TGTGCCAGCCGACTAGCGGGGGGCAATGAGCAGTTCTTC	CASRLAGGNEQFF
TRBJ2-2	TRBD1	few	TRBV5-1	TGCGCCAGCAGTATAAATGGACAGGGGGCGTGGGCCGGGGAGCTGTTTTTT	CASSINGQGAWAGELFF
TRBJ1-6	TRBD1	many	TRBV30	TGTGCCGCAGACAGGGAGCGGTCACCCCTCCACTTT	CAADRERSPLHF